This TCR beta chain was captured in a study of blood T cell repertoires in COVID-19. Study-level background: Researchers got acute and convalescent COVID-19 samples from the United States, Italy and Spain. Sources were T cells, B-cell-depleted T cells, or PBMCs; the material itself was cDNA or gDNA.

Authors' analysis steps: Reference gene primers were amplified, and this amplification served to estimate nucleated cell counts. Clones were sequenced by immunoSEQ multiplex PCR, and TCRdb holds only the in-frame ones, with some missing. V and J calls and clone size follow that table, whereas D and trimming were derived from the DNA. This table has 300,000 or so clones, 83% appearing once. The sequence came from a woman aged 50 to 65 with acute or convalescent COVID-19. The sequenced sample was peripheral blood.

The CDR3 nucleotides read TGTGCCAGCAGTTACCTAGCGGGAGTCGCAGATACGCAGTATTTT. Its translation: CASSYLAGVADTQYF. This chain connects TRBV6-6 to TRBJ2-3, with 10 bases fitting TRBD2. Germline V gives CDR1 MNHNY, CDR2 SVGAGI (reference sequence). The CDR3 has 15 amino acids. V lost 2 bases and J lost 4; bases outside the gene matches: 3.